One sample yielded the 32 T cell receptor beta chains listed below, sequenced in a study of blood T cells in healthy people across ages (dated by TCRdb to between 2015 and 2016). Library construction relied on 5' RACE. The run used an Illumina HiSeq 2500. The second PCR ran for roughly 7 to 11 cycles and used a J-beta primer mix along with a sample-barcoded 5' primer. TCRdb trimmed public reads at Q25 via fastp, called clones via MiXCR and kept in-frame beta chains. Rows with one shared CDR3 protein collapse into an entry with the most common genes and DNA. Present in this sample are around 1,000,000 distinct CDR3 sequences, about 25% of which were seen just once. Clones ranked in the top ten supply around 0.75% of the sample. The sample was also reused in another study, on T cells of mothers and their children.

The sequencing sample was made of blood. The receptors stem from a girl aged 2 to 9 in good health.

This clonotype was counted once. J is TRBJ2-1 and V is TRBV12-3 or TRBV12-4; perhaps TRBD1 as D (6 bases). This CDR3 spans 13 amino acids. The V and J ends lost 5 bases and 14 bases respectively, with 19 bases between them. The CDR3 bases are TGTGCCAGCAGTCCCCTATTAGACAGGAAGGAGTTCTTC. It codes for CASSPLLDRKEFF.

The rearrangement uses TRBV7-9 and TRBJ1-2; D call uncertain. Germline CDR1 SEHNR, CDR2 FQNEAQ (reference sequence). This CDR3 is built from 14 residues. V lost 2 bases and J 8 bases, leaving 15 bases between the germline ends. Written as DNA, the CDR3 is TGTGCCAGCAGCTTATCGAGGGCAGAGTACGGCTACACCTTC. Protein product: CASSLSRAEYGYTF.

The J gene is TRBJ2-7, the V gene TRBV7-9, with 12 nucleotides matching TRBD1. Per germline, CDR1 SEHNR and CDR2 FQNEAQ (reference sequence). The CDR3 sequence is 13 residues long. The V and J ends lost 9 bases and 7 bases, in that order; junction bases with no gene match: 7. CDR3 in amino acids: CASTGQGAREQYF. The CDR3 DNA reads as TGTGCCAGTACGGGACAGGGGGCGCGTGAGCAGTACTTC.

The chain recombines TRBV20-1 with TRBJ2-1; 8 bases fit TRBD1. V shed 7 bases, J shed 8 bases, and the junction held 7 bases outside the gene matches. This CDR3 has 12 residues. CDR1 is DFQATT, CDR2 SNEGSKA, per germline (reference sequence). The CDR3: CSVWQGADEQFF. Written as DNA, the CDR3 is TGCAGTGTCTGGCAGGGGGCAGATGAGCAGTTCTTC.

The chain couples TRBV5-1 to TRBJ2-1, with TRBD2 matching 11 bases. The junction had 5 bases not matched to a gene; V was cut back by 0 bases and J by 3 bases. The CDR3 length is 17 residues. From germline, CDR1 is SGHRS and CDR2 YFSETQ. CDR3 loop: CASSLGTSGLIYNEQFF. DNA of the CDR3: TGCGCCAGCAGCTTGGGGACTAGCGGGTTAATCTACAATGAGCAGTTCTTC.

This CDR3 is CASSWTRTEAFF. In DNA form, the CDR3 reads TGTGCCAGCAGCTGGACGAGGACTGAAGCTTTCTTT. V usage is TRBV5-6 and J usage is TRBJ2-2, with D hard to call. The DNA matches TRBJ1-1 better at its end, which makes the J call doubtful. Germline V lookup: CDR1 SGHDT, CDR2 YYEEEE. CDR3 length: 12 residues.

The chain has TRBV20-1 and TRBJ2-1; 7 bases align to TRBD1. J was trimmed by 4 bases and V by 3 bases; bases with no gene match: 3. This CDR3 is built from 13 residues. Germline V gives CDR1 DFQATT, CDR2 SNEGSKA (reference sequence). In nucleotides, the CDR3 is TGCAGTGCTAGGGGGACAGCTTACAATGAGCAGTTCTTC. Translation: CSARGTAYNEQFF.

This clonotype was picked up a small number of times. The chain links TRBV13 to TRBJ2-5; D remains ambiguous. Trimming took 5 bases from V and 0 from J, leaving 7 bases between them. The germline V gene encodes CDR1 PRHDT and CDR2 FYEKMQ (reference sequence). The CDR3 extends over 13 amino acids. The CDR3 spells CASSPPHQETQYF. CDR3 DNA: TGTGCCAGCAGCCCACCGCACCAAGAGACCCAGTACTTC.

The chain is built from TRBV27 and TRBJ1-2, with D uncertain. CDR3 size: 12 residues. Trimming removed 6 bases at V and 6 bases at J, with 11 bases between. Germline loops: CDR1 MNHEY, CDR2 SMNVEV (reference sequence). Here the CDR3 DNA reads TGTGCCAGCAGAAGCGTATTACATGGCTACACCTTC. This encodes CASRSVLHGYTF.

For the CDR3, the DNA is TGCGCCAGCAGCTTGCGTTCTACCTCCTCCTACGAGCAGTACTTC. Protein: CASSLRSTSSYEQYF. The chain has TRBV5-1 and TRBJ2-7; no clear D gene. The germline V gene has CDR1 SGHRS and CDR2 YFSETQ. CDR3 length: 15 amino acids. The germline V and J ends were trimmed by 1 base and 0 bases, with 11 bases remaining between them.

Points on this clonotype: One end of the junction fails to match germline, which may point to a read error. The genes are TRBV7-7 and TRBJ2-1; D is ambiguous. CDR1 is SSHAT and CDR2 is FNYEAQ in the germline V gene (reference sequence). CDR3 length: 13 amino acids. This chain's CDR3 is CASSPLVPGEQFF. The CDR3 DNA sequence: TGTGCTAGCAGCCCATTGGTTCCGGGCGAGCAGTTCTTC.

The chain has TRBV20-1 and TRBJ2-1; D possibly corresponds to TRBD1 (6 bases). Trimming shortened V by 5 bases and J by 7 bases, and 21 bases separated the two germline ends. Germline-derived CDR1 and CDR2 are DFQATT and SNEGSKA (reference sequence). There are 15 residues in the CDR3. The CDR3 is CSAPQADRGKNEQFF. CDR3 coding DNA: TGCAGTGCTCCCCAAGCGGATAGGGGGAAGAATGAGCAGTTCTTC.

This clonotype was detected only a few times. The chain recombines TRBV7-9 with TRBJ2-1, with TRBD2 matching 12 bases. With V trimmed by 5 bases and J by 7 bases, 6 bases remained unmatched. This CDR3 is 15 amino acids long. Germline V gives CDR1 SEHNR, CDR2 FQNEAQ (reference sequence). CDR3 bases: TGTGCCAGCAGCCACCTAGCGGGAGGGCCGAATGAGCAGTTCTTC. Protein: CASSHLAGGPNEQFF.

This clonotype came up a few times. The V and J genes are TRBV7-6 and TRBJ1-4; tentative D call: TRBD1 (6 bases). Deletions cut 1 base from V and 8 bases from J, with 14 bases between. The CDR3 length is 15 residues. From germline, CDR1 is SGHVS and CDR2 FNYEAQ. The CDR3 DNA reads as TGTGCCAGCAGCTTAGAGCTTTCGGGGGGCGAAAAACTGTTTTTT. Translation gives CASSLELSGGEKLFF.

The V gene is TRBV9, the J gene TRBJ2-3, with TRBD2 identical over 8 bases. After removal of 8 bases from V and 0 bases from J, the junction contained 11 bases not matched to a gene. The V gene's germline CDR1 is SGDLS and CDR2 YYNGEE. There are 16 residues in the CDR3. DNA for the CDR3: TGTGCCAGTAGCACTCCCGCGGGGGGAAGCACAGATACGCAGTATTTT. Its protein product is CASSTPAGGSTDTQYF. Supplemented by reference TRBV9 and TRBJ2-3, the full variable domain reads DSGVTQTPKHLITATGQRVTLRCSPRSGDLSVYWYQQSLDQGLQFLIQYYNGEERAKGNILERFSAQQFPDLHSELNLSSLELGDSALYFCASSTPAGGSTDTQYFGPGTRLTVL.

V is TRBV20-1 and J is TRBJ2-1, with TRBD2 identical over 10 bases. Losses at the gene ends were 0 bases for V and 4 bases for J; bases not matched to a gene: 9. There are 17 residues in the CDR3. Germline assignment: CDR1 DFQATT and CDR2 SNEGSKA (reference sequence). CDR3 DNA: TGCAGTGCTAGAGATCCCAGCGGGAGGGCCGCGTACAATGAGCAGTTCTTC. Its translation: CSARDPSGRAAYNEQFF.

This clonotype was counted between two and nine times. This chain links TRBV7-3 with TRBJ2-1; D not resolved. Trimming removed 5 bases from V and 2 bases from J, with 13 bases in between. The CDR3 consists of 15 residues. Germline CDR1 SGHTA, CDR2 FQGTGA. The CDR3 reads CASSLDSDPYNEQFF. The CDR3 DNA reads as TGTGCCAGCAGCCTTGATTCGGACCCCTACAATGAGCAGTTCTTC. Together with reference TRBV7-3 and TRBJ2-1, the CDR3 gives the full variable domain: GAGVSQTPSNKVTEKGKYVELRCDPISGHTALYWYRQSLGQGPEFLIYFQGTGAADDSGLPNDRFFAVRPEGSVSTLKIQRTERGDSAVYLCASSLDSDPYNEQFFGPGTRLTVL.

The CDR3 DNA reads as TGTGCCAGCAGTGATCCCTCCCGGGACAGGGGGGCTTACGAGCAGTACTTC. Amino acids: CASSDPSRDRGAYEQYF. The gene calls are TRBV6-1 and TRBJ2-7; 11 bases align to TRBD1. J was trimmed by 4 bases and V by 3 bases; bases with no gene match: 11. The CDR3 length is 17 residues. CDR1 and CDR2 (germline): MNHNS, SASEGT.

The chain is built from TRBV20-1 and TRBJ2-1, with D unclear. The V end lost 3 bases, the J end lost 10 bases, and 4 bases lay between the germline ends. The CDR3 runs 9 residues. In germline, CDR1 is DFQATT, CDR2 SNEGSKA (reference sequence). The CDR3, as DNA: TGCAGTGCTAGTATGGAGCAGTTCTTC. Translating gives CSASMEQFF.

Of note for this clonotype: One end of the junction does not line up with germline, which may come from a read error. V usage is TRBV5-1 and J usage is TRBJ2-1; 9 bases are shared with TRBD1. Germline V gives CDR1 SGHRS, CDR2 YFSETQ. The CDR3 spans 15 residues. DNA of the CDR3: TGCGCCAGCAGCTTCGGGACAGGGTTGGGCGATGAGCAATTCTTC. As protein: CASSFGTGLGDEQFF.

This sequence joins TRBV12-3 or TRBV12-4 and TRBJ2-5, with 8 nucleotides matching TRBD2. J lost 2 bases, V lost 2 bases, and 7 bases had no gene match. This CDR3 comprises 16 residues. Here the CDR3 DNA reads TGTGCCAGCAGTTTAATGGCGGGGGGCCTGCAAGAGACCCAGTACTTC. As protein: CASSLMAGGLQETQYF.

The chain joins TRBV7-9 to TRBJ2-3; TRBD2 might be the D (5 bases). The germline V and J ends were trimmed by 5 bases and 0 bases, with 18 bases remaining between them. Germline V gives CDR1 SEHNR, CDR2 FQNEAQ (reference sequence). The CDR3 loop spans 17 amino acids. CDR3 in amino acids: CASSPVSSGSSTDTQYF. The CDR3, as DNA: TGTGCCAGCAGCCCCGTGTCTTCGGGGAGTAGCACAGATACGCAGTATTTT.

This clonotype was seen only a few times. The chain uses TRBV2 and TRBJ1-4; D gene uncertain. Trimming took off 0 bases at V and 5 bases at J, with 7 bases between the two ends. Germline loops: CDR1 SNHLY, CDR2 FYNNEI. This CDR3 contains 14 residues. In nucleotides, the CDR3 is TGTGCCAGCAGTGAAGCCCTTTTAAATGAAAAACTGTTTTTT. Translating it yields CASSEALLNEKLFF.

The chain carries TRBV29-1 and TRBJ2-1, with D maybe TRBD2 (5 bases). V shed 6 bases and J shed 8 bases, with 17 bases lying between them. Looked up from germline, CDR1 is SQVTM and CDR2 is ANQGSEA. The CDR3 loop spans 13 amino acids. CDR3 nucleotide sequence: TGCAGCGTCGAAACACTACTAGAGGATGAGCAGTTCTTC. Its translation: CSVETLLEDEQFF.

This clonotype was recorded a few times. V and J are TRBV20-1 and TRBJ1-2, with D hard to call. This CDR3 comprises 14 residues. V gave up 4 bases and J gave up 6 bases, with 18 bases separating them. CDR1 DFQATT and CDR2 SNEGSKA come from the germline V gene (reference sequence). The CDR3 nucleotides read TGCAGTGCTAAGCCACCGTGGGTCGCCGATGGCTACACCTTC. Amino acids: CSAKPPWVADGYTF.

This chain uses TRBV20-1 with TRBJ2-2; D is uncertain. The CDR3 is 14 residues long. CDR1 and CDR2 from the germline V gene are DFQATT and SNEGSKA (reference sequence). V gave up 4 bases and J gave up 2 bases, with 11 bases separating them. CDR3 coding DNA: TGCAGTGCTATCGTCGAGCCAAACACCGGGGAGCTGTTTTTT. Residues: CSAIVEPNTGELFF.

This clonotype was observed a few times. The rearrangement joins TRBV9 to TRBJ1-1; D unclear. The CDR3 has 14 amino acids. Germline V CDR1 and CDR2: SGDLS, YYNGEE. Trimming left V 2 bases short and J 0 bases short, with 8 bases between. This CDR3 reads CASSVTTLNTEAFF. The CDR3 bases are TGTGCCAGCAGCGTGACAACCTTGAACACTGAAGCTTTCTTT.

The rearrangement links TRBV20-1 to TRBJ2-7; D possibly corresponds to TRBD1 (6 bases). The CDR3 is made up of 14 amino acids. Germline CDR1 DFQATT, CDR2 SNEGSKA (reference sequence). Trimming removed 4 bases at V and 1 base at J, with 14 bases between. CDR3 region: CSANIQGYSYEQYF. CDR3 in DNA: TGCAGTGCTAATATACAGGGTTATTCCTACGAGCAGTACTTC.

The V gene is TRBV7-2, the J gene TRBJ2-1; D is ambiguous. The CDR3 sequence is 14 residues long. Germline values: CDR1 SGHTA, CDR2 FQGNSA. Trimming took off 6 bases at V and 10 bases at J, with 19 bases between the two ends. The DNA for the CDR3 is TGTGCCAGCAGGCCGCTGCCCCTCGTGGAGGAGCAGTTCTTC. This codes for CASRPLPLVEEQFF.

This chain uses TRBV6-6 with TRBJ2-5; D is uncertain. The J call may be faulty, since TRBJ2-1 better matches the DNA end. Per the germline V gene, CDR1 is MNHNY and CDR2 is SVGAGI (reference sequence). The CDR3 totals 14 residues. For the CDR3, the DNA is TGTGCCAGCAGTTACTCGATAGGTGGTGGTGAGCAGTTCTTC. Translated: CASSYSIGGGEQFF.

There are a few counts of this clonotype. This chain connects TRBV6-6 to TRBJ1-4; D not resolved. In germline, CDR1 is MNHNY, CDR2 SVGAGI (reference sequence). The CDR3 covers 15 residues. V shed 5 bases and J shed 2 bases, with 12 bases lying between them. CDR3 protein: CASSRHSSTNEKLFF. The CDR3, as DNA: TGTGCCAGCAGTCGACACAGTAGCACTAATGAAAAACTGTTTTTT.

This clonotype has just a few counts. This chain uses TRBV4-2 with TRBJ2-7; a possible D gene is TRBD2 (5 bases). This CDR3 region has 14 residues. From germline, CDR1 is LGHNA and CDR2 YNFKEQ. The V end was cut by 4 bases, the J end by 4 bases, with 14 bases between. The CDR3 sequence is CASSPPGSQYEQYF. The CDR3 DNA reads as TGTGCCAGCAGCCCGCCGGGGAGCCAGTACGAGCAGTACTTC.